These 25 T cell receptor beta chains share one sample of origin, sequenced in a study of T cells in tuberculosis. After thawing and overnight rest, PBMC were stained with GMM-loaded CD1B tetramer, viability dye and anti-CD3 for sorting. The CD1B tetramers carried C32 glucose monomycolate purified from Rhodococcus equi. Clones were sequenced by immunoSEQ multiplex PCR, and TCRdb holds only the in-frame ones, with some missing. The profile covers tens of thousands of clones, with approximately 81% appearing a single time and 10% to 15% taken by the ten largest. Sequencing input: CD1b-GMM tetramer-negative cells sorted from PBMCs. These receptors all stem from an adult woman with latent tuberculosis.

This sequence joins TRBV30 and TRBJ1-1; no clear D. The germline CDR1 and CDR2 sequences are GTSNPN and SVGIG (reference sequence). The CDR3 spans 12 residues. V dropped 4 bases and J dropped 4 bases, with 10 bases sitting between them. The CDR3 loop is CAWIRQTTEAFF. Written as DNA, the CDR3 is TGTGCCTGGATAAGACAAACCACTGAAGCTTTCTTT. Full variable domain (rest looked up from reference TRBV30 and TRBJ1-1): SQTIHQWPATLVQPVGSPLSLECTVEGTSNPNLYWYRQAAGRGLQLLFYSVGIGQISSEVPQNLSASRPQDRQFILSSKKLLLSDSGFYLCAWIRQTTEAFFGQGTRLTVV.

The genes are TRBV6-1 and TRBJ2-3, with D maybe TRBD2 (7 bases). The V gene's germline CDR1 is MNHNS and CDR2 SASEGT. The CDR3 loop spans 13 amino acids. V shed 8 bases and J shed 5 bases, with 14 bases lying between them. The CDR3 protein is CASDRGARDTQYF. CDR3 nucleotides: TGTGCCAGCGACCGGGGGGCGCGAGATACGCAGTATTTT.

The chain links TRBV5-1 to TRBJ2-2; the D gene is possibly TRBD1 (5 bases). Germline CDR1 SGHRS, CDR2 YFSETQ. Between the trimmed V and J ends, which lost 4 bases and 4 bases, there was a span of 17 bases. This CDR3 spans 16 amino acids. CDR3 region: CASSVQGGAGTGELFF. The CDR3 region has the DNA TGCGCCAGCAGCGTCCAAGGTGGGGCTGGCACCGGGGAGCTGTTTTTT. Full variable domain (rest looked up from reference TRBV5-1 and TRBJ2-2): KAGVTQTPRYLIKTRGQQVTLSCSPISGHRSVSWYQQTPGQGLQFLFEYFSETQRNKGNFPGRFSGRQFSNSRSEMNVSTLELGDSALYLCASSVQGGAGTGELFFGEGSRLTVL.

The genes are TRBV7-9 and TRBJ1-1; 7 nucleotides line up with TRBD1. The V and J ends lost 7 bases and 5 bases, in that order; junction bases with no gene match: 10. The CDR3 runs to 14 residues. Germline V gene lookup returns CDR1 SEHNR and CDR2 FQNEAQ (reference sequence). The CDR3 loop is CASNRQGKDTEAFF. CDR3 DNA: TGTGCCAGCAACCGACAGGGCAAGGATACTGAAGCTTTCTTT.

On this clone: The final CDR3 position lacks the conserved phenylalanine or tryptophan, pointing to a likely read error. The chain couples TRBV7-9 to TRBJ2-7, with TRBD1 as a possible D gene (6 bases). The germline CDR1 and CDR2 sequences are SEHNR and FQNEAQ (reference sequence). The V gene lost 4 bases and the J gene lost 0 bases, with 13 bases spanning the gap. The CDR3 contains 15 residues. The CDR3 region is CASSSWTALSYEQYS. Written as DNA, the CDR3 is TGTGCCAGCAGCTCCTGGACAGCGCTCTCCTACGAGCAGTACTCC.

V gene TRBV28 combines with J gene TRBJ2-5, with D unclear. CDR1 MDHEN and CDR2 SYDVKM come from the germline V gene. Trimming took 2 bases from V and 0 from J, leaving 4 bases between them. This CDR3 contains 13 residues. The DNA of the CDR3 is TGTGCCAGCAGTTTAGAGAACCAAGAGACCCAGTACTTC. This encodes CASSLENQETQYF. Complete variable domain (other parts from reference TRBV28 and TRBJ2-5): DVKVTQSSRYLVKRTGEKVFLECVQDMDHENMFWYRQDPGLGLRLIYFSYDVKMKEKGDIPEGYSVSREKKERFSLILESASTNQTSMYLCASSLENQETQYFGPGTRLLVL.

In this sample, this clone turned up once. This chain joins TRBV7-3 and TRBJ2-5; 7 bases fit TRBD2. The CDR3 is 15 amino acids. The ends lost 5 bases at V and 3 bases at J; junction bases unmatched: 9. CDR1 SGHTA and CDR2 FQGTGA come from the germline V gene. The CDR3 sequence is CASSVFGTTKETQYF. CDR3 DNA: TGTGCCAGCAGCGTTTTCGGGACTACAAAAGAGACCCAGTACTTC.

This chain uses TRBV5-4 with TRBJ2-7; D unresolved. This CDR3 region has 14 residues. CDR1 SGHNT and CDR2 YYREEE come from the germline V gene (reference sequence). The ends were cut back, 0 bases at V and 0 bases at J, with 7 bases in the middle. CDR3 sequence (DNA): TGTGCCAGCAGCTTGGAACAAAGCTCCTACGAGCAGTACTTC. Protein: CASSLEQSSYEQYF.

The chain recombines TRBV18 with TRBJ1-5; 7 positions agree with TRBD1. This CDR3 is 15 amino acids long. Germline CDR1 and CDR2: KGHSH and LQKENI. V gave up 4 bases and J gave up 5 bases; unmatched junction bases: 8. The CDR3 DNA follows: TGTGCCAGCTCACAGAACCGGGACAGTTATCAGCCCCAGCATTTT. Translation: CASSQNRDSYQPQHF.

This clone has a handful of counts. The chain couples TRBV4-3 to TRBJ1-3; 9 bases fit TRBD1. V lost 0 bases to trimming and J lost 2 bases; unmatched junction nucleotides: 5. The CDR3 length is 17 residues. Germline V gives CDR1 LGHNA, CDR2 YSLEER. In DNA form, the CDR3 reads TGCGCCAGCAGCCAAGAAGCACAGGGGGCGACTGGAAACACCATATATTTT. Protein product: CASSQEAQGATGNTIYF.

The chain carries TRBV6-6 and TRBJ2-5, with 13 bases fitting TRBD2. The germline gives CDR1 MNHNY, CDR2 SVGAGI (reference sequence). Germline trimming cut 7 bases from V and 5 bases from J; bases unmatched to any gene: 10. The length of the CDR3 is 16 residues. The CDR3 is CASTTLAGGRRETQYF. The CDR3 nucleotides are TGTGCCAGCACCACACTAGCGGGAGGGAGGAGGGAGACCCAGTACTTC.

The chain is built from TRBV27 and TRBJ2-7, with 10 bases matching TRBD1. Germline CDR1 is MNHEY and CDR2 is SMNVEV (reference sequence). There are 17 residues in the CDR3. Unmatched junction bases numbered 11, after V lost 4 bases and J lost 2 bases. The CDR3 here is CASSYSRGQGTPYEQYF. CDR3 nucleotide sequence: TGTGCCAGCAGTTATAGCCGGGGACAGGGGACCCCCTACGAGCAGTACTTC.

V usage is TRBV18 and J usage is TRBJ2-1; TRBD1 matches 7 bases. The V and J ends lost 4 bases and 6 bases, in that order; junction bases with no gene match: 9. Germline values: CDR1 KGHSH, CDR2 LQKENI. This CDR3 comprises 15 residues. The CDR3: CASSRDRVPSNEQFF. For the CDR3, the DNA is TGTGCCAGCTCACGTGACAGGGTCCCCAGCAATGAGCAGTTCTTC.

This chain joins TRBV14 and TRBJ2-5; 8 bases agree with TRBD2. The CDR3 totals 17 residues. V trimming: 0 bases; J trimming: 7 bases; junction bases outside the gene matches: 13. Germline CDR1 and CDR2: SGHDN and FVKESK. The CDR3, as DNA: TGTGCCAGCAGCCAAGACGCGTTGGGCAGGCGGGGGGTGACCCAGTACTTC. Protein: CASSQDALGRRGVTQYF.

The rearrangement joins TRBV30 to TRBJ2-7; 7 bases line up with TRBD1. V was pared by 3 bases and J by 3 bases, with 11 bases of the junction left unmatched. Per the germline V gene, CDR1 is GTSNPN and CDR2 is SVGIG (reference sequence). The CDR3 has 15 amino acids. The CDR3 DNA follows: TGTGCCTGGAGAAGATCTGGTGGGACAGTCTACGAGCAGTACTTC. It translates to CAWRRSGGTVYEQYF. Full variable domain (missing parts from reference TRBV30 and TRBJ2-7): SQTIHQWPATLVQPVGSPLSLECTVEGTSNPNLYWYRQAAGRGLQLLFYSVGIGQISSEVPQNLSASRPQDRQFILSSKKLLLSDSGFYLCAWRRSGGTVYEQYFGPGTRLTVT.

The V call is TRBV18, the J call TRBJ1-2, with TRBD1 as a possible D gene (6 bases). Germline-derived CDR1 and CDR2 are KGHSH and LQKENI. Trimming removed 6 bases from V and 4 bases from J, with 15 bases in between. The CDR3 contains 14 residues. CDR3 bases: TGTGCCAGCTCCTCAGGGGATTCGTCCTATGGCTACACCTTC. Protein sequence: CASSSGDSSYGYTF.

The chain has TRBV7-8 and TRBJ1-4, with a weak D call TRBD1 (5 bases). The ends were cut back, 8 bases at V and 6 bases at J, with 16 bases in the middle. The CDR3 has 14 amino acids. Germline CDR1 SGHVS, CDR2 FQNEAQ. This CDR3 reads CASSPGQGDEKLFF. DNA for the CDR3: TGTGCCAGCTCCCCGGGCCAGGGTGATGAAAAACTGTTTTTT.

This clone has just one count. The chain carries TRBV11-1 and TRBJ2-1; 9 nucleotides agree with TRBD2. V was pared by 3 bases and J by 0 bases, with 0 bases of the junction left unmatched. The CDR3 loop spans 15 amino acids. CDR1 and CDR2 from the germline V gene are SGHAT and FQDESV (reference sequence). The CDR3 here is CASSFSGSSYNEQFF. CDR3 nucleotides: TGTGCCAGCAGCTTTAGCGGGAGCTCCTACAATGAGCAGTTCTTC.

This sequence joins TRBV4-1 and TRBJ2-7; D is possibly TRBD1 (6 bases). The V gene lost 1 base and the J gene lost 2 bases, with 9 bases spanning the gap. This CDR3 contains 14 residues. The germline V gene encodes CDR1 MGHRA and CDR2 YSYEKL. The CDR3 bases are TGCGCCAGCAGCCAAGGCAGGGGACCCTACGAGCAGTACTTC. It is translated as CASSQGRGPYEQYF.

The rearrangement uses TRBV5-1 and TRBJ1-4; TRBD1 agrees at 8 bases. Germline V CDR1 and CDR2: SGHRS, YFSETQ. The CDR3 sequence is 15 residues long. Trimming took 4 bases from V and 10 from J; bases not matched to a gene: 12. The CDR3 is CASSGTGTGTAKLFF. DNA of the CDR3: TGCGCCAGCAGCGGAACCGGGACAGGAACCGCAAAACTGTTTTTT.

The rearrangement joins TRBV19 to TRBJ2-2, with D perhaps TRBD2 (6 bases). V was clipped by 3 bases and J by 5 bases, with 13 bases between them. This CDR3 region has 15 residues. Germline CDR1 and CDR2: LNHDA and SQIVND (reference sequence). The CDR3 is CASSIGDSTTGELFF. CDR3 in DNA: TGTGCCAGTAGTATCGGGGACTCGACGACCGGGGAGCTGTTTTTT.

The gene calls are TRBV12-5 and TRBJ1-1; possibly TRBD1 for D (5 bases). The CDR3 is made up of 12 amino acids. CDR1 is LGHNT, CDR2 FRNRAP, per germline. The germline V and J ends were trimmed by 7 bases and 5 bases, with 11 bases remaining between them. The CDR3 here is CASALRGTEAFF. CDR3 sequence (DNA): TGTGCTAGTGCCTTGCGGGGGACTGAAGCTTTCTTT. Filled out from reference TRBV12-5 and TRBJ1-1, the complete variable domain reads DARVTQTPRHKVTEMGQEVTMRCQPILGHNTVFWYRQTMMQGLELLAYFRNRAPLDDSGMPKDRFSAEMPDATLATLKIQPSEPRDSAVYFCASALRGTEAFFGQGTRLTVV.

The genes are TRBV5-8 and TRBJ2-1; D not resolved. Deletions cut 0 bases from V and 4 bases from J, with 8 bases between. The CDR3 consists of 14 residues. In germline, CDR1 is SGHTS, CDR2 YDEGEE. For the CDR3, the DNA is TGTGCCAGCAGCTTGGGACACCTTTACAATGAGCAGTTCTTC. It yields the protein CASSLGHLYNEQFF.

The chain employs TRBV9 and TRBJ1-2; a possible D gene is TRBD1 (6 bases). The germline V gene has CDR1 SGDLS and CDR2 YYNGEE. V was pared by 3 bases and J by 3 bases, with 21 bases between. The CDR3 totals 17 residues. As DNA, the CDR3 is TGTGCCAGCAGCGAACAGGGATCAGGTGCGTCCGACTATGGCTACACCTTC. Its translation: CASSEQGSGASDYGYTF.

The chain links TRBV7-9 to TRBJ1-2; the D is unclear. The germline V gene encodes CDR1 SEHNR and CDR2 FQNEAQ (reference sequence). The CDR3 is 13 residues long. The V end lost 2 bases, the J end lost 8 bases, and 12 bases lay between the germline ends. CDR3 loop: CASSLTAGYGYTF. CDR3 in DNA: TGTGCCAGCAGCTTAACGGCAGGCTACGGCTACACCTTC. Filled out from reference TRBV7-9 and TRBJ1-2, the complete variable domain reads DTGVSQNPRHKITKRGQNVTFRCDPISEHNRLYWYRQTLGQGPEFLTYFQNEAQLEKSRLLSDRFSAERPKGSFSTLEIQRTEQGDSAMYLCASSLTAGYGYTFGSGTRLTVV.